Presented here are 26 T cell receptor beta chains from one specimen sequenced in a study of T cells in Graves' hyperthyroidism and ophthalmopathy. Amplified TCR beta CDR3 regions came from RNA transcripts. The HTBI primer set served for first-round RT-PCR of the TCR CDR3. TCRdb re-analysed the multiplex PCR reads in MiXCR, keeping a single row per CDR3 protein. The sample has 550,000 to 700,000 distinct CDR3 sequences, roughly 14% seen once. Sequenced input: blood. The receptors stem from a woman in her forties with Graves' ophthalmopathy.

This clonotype has more than one count but fewer than ten. This chain connects TRBV11-2 to TRBJ2-5; 10 positions agree with TRBD1. The trim removed 4 bases at V and 5 bases at J, leaving 7 bases unmatched. The CDR3 sequence is 15 residues long. Germline V gene lookup returns CDR1 SGHAT and CDR2 FQNNGV. Written as DNA, the CDR3 is TGTGCCAGCAGCTCCGGGACAGGGGTCGTCGAGACCCAGTACTTC. Its translation: CASSSGTGVVETQYF.

The sample holds a few counts of this clonotype. This rearrangement joins TRBV12-3 or TRBV12-4 to TRBJ1-5, with a tentative D call TRBD1 (6 bases). V lost 3 bases, J lost 7 bases, and 13 bases lay in between. The CDR3 spans 14 residues. The CDR3 bases are TGTGCCAGCAGTTTTACAGGGTTAGGGCAGCCCCAGCATTTT. This sequence encodes CASSFTGLGQPQHF.

This clonotype came up many times. V is TRBV2 and J is TRBJ1-1; no reliable D call. With 6 bases removed from V and 0 bases from J, the gap between germline ends came to 14 bases. The germline CDR1 and CDR2 sequences are SNHLY and FYNNEI. This CDR3 is built from 15 residues. The chain's CDR3 is CASRRRRFMNTEAFF. CDR3 bases: TGTGCCAGCAGGCGGCGGAGATTTATGAACACTGAAGCTTTCTTT.

Ten or more counts support this clonotype. This chain uses TRBV2 with TRBJ2-5; no clear D. This CDR3 contains 14 residues. The V end lost 1 base, the J end lost 0 bases, and 6 bases lay between the germline ends. Germline CDR1 is SNHLY and CDR2 is FYNNEI. CDR3 protein: CASSEVAYQETQYF. In DNA, the CDR3 is TGTGCCAGCAGTGAAGTTGCGTACCAAGAGACCCAGTACTTC. Full variable domain (remainder filled in from reference TRBV2 and TRBJ2-5): EPEVTQTPSHQVTQMGQEVILRCVPISNHLYFYWYRQILGQKVEFLVSFYNNEISEKSEIFDDQFSVERPDGSNFTLKIRSTKLEDSAMYFCASSEVAYQETQYFGPGTRLLVL.

This clonotype was found many times. The chain recombines TRBV7-2 with TRBJ2-3; D unresolved. The germline V gene encodes CDR1 SGHTA and CDR2 FQGNSA. CDR3 length equals 12 residues. V was trimmed by 4 bases and J by 6 bases, leaving 8 bases between them. The chain's CDR3 is CASSSPADTQYF. The CDR3 bases are TGTGCCAGCAGCTCCCCGGCTGATACGCAGTATTTT.

The DNA for the CDR3 is TGTGCCAGCAGTCCCTTAGGGACTAGTATCGACAATGAGCAGTTCTTC. Translating gives CASSPLGTSIDNEQFF. The rearrangement joins TRBV6-2 or TRBV6-3 to TRBJ2-1, with TRBD2 matching over 8 bases. The germline V gene has CDR1 MNHEY and CDR2 SVGEGT. With 5 bases clipped from V and 5 bases from J, the junction kept 11 bases outside the gene matches. This CDR3 region has 16 residues.

Ten or more counts support this clonotype. The chain combines TRBV6-1 with TRBJ1-1; D ambiguous. Trimming removed 4 bases at V and 4 bases at J, with 13 bases between. The germline V gene encodes CDR1 MNHNS and CDR2 SASEGT. The CDR3 runs 14 residues. The CDR3 is CASSGAGPGTEAFF. CDR3 sequence (DNA): TGTGCCAGCAGTGGAGCGGGCCCGGGCACTGAAGCTTTCTTT.

At least ten counts were recorded for this clonotype. The chain is built from TRBV28 and TRBJ2-7; TRBD1 might be the D (5 bases). V dropped 2 bases and J dropped 5 bases, with 10 bases sitting between them. Per the germline V gene, CDR1 is MDHEN and CDR2 is SYDVKM. The length of the CDR3 is 13 residues. DNA of the CDR3: TGTGCCAGCAGTTTAAACAGGCTGGACGAGCAGTACTTC. Amino acid sequence: CASSLNRLDEQYF.

This clonotype was observed at least ten times. This chain joins TRBV12-3 or TRBV12-4 and TRBJ1-2; D gene ambiguous. V gave up 7 bases and J gave up 0 bases, with 18 bases separating them. There are 16 residues in the CDR3. The CDR3 is CASTWSLGSTNYGYTF. The DNA of the CDR3 is TGTGCCAGCACCTGGTCTTTGGGCAGTACTAACTATGGCTACACCTTC.

This rearrangement joins TRBV19 to TRBJ1-1, with 7 bases fitting TRBD1. This CDR3 comprises 15 residues. After removal of 6 bases from V and 3 bases from J, the junction contained 10 bases not matched to a gene. Germline loops: CDR1 LNHDA, CDR2 SQIVND (reference sequence). The DNA of the CDR3 is TGTGCCAGTAGCCCAACAGGGGTTATCGACACTGAAGCTTTCTTT. It codes for CASSPTGVIDTEAFF.

This clonotype was counted at least ten times. The chain carries TRBV20-1 and TRBJ2-5; maybe TRBD2 (5 bases). Germline-derived CDR1 and CDR2 are DFQATT and SNEGSKA (reference sequence). The CDR3 totals 12 residues. V was clipped by 0 bases and J by 8 bases, with 10 bases between them. The CDR3 region is CSARELGQTQYF. Here the CDR3 DNA reads TGCAGTGCTAGAGAACTAGGGCAAACCCAGTACTTC.

This clonotype was recorded at least ten times. The chain combines TRBV5-6 with TRBJ2-4, with TRBD2 as a possible D gene (6 bases). CDR1 and CDR2 (germline): SGHDT, YYEEEE. Trimming took off 4 bases at V and 0 bases at J, with 11 bases between the two ends. CDR3 length: 15 amino acids. CDR3: CASSRVGLAKNIQYF. CDR3 sequence (DNA): TGTGCCAGCAGCCGGGTGGGACTAGCCAAAAACATTCAGTACTTC. Using reference TRBV5-6 and TRBJ2-4 for the parts outside the CDR3, the full variable domain is DAGVTQSPTHLIKTRGQQVTLRCSPKSGHDTVSWYQQALGQGPQFIFQYYEEEERQRGNFPDRFSGHQFPNYSSELNVNALLLGDSALYLCASSRVGLAKNIQYFGAGTRLSVL.

The rearrangement uses TRBV15 and TRBJ2-2, with D possibly matching TRBD1 (5 bases). V lost 0 bases and J lost 3, with 8 bases in between. CDR3 length: 15 amino acids. Germline CDR1 is LNHNV and CDR2 is YYDKDF (reference sequence). This CDR3 reads CATSRDRAHTGELFF. CDR3 DNA: TGTGCCACCAGCAGAGACAGGGCCCACACCGGGGAGCTGTTTTTT. The complete variable domain, with remaining parts taken from reference TRBV15 and TRBJ2-2, reads DAMVIQNPRYQVTQFGKPVTLSCSQTLNHNVMYWYQQKSSQAPKLLFHYYDKDFNNEADTPDNFQSRRPNTSFCFLDIRSPGLGDTAMYLCATSRDRAHTGELFFGEGSRLTVL.

V is TRBV30 and J is TRBJ1-1; 8 positions agree with TRBD1. This CDR3 is 15 amino acids long. The V gene's germline CDR1 is GTSNPN and CDR2 SVGIG (reference sequence). Unmatched junction bases numbered 4, after V lost 0 bases and J lost 1 base. CDR3 sequence reads: CAWSVGQGGNTEAFF. In DNA form, the CDR3 reads TGTGCCTGGAGTGTTGGACAGGGCGGGAACACTGAAGCTTTCTTT.

This clonotype was picked up many times. The chain couples TRBV6-5 to TRBJ1-5; D is ambiguous. CDR1 and CDR2 from the germline V gene are MNHEY and SVGAGI. The length of the CDR3 is 12 residues. V dropped 5 bases and J dropped 7 bases, with 9 bases sitting between them. The chain's CDR3 is CASSLSRQPQHF. For the CDR3, the DNA is TGTGCCAGCAGTCTCAGTCGGCAGCCCCAGCATTTT.

This clonotype was counted many times. V usage is TRBV6-2 or TRBV6-3 and J usage is TRBJ2-5, with 13 bases matching TRBD2. The CDR3 runs 18 residues. Germline CDR1 MNHEY, CDR2 SVGEGT. Trimming cost V 2 bases and J 0 bases; bases outside gene matches: 6. The CDR3 coding sequence is TGTGCCAGCAGTTACCCCAATGGACTAGCGGGAGACCAAGAGACCCAGTACTTC. The encoded protein is CASSYPNGLAGDQETQYF.

This clonotype was recorded at least ten times. J is TRBJ2-7 and V is TRBV12-3 or TRBV12-4; D is undetermined. The CDR3 spans 11 residues. Trimming shortened V by 8 bases and J by 4 bases, and 9 bases separated the two germline ends. The CDR3 nucleotides are TGTGCCAGCTCTATCTCATACGAGCAGTACTTC. Translated, it gives CASSISYEQYF.

This clonotype was observed at least ten times. The chain uses TRBV29-1 and TRBJ1-2; 10 bases fit TRBD1. With 3 bases clipped from V and 6 bases from J, the junction kept 10 bases outside the gene matches. The germline CDR1 and CDR2 sequences are SQVTM and ANQGSEA. This CDR3 is 15 amino acids long. The CDR3 DNA sequence: TGCAGCGTTGATCTCGGACAGGGGGAAGGCGATGGCTACACCTTC. Its protein is CSVDLGQGEGDGYTF.

CDR3 bases: TGCAGCGTTGATGGGCTAGCGGGAGGAGGAGGGGAGACCCAGTACTTC. It encodes CSVDGLAGGGGETQYF. The chain joins TRBV29-1 to TRBJ2-5, with 11 bases lining up with TRBD2. Looked up from germline, CDR1 is SQVTM and CDR2 is ANQGSEA. With V trimmed by 3 bases and J by 5 bases, 11 bases remained unmatched. CDR3 length: 16 amino acids.

The sample holds a few counts of this clonotype. The CDR3 spells CASSQESGVLANTQYF. The CDR3, as DNA: TGCGCCAGCAGCCAAGAGAGTGGGGTACTAGCGAATACGCAGTATTTT. The J gene is TRBJ2-3, the V gene TRBV4-3, with TRBD2 matching over 7 bases. Trimming at V came to 0 bases and at J to 7 bases, leaving 10 bases not matched to a gene. Per the germline V gene, CDR1 is LGHNA and CDR2 is YSLEER. This CDR3 is built from 16 residues.

In its sample, this clonotype was seen a few times. This chain links TRBV28 with TRBJ1-6; TRBD1 is a possible D gene (5 bases). The CDR3 loop spans 12 amino acids. Trimming took off 4 bases at V and 8 bases at J, with 6 bases between the two ends. The V gene's germline CDR1 is MDHEN and CDR2 SYDVKM. CDR3 nucleotide sequence: TGTGCCAGCAGTTCGGGGCATTCACCCCTCCACTTT. Translation: CASSSGHSPLHF.

At least ten counts were recorded for this clonotype. This chain links TRBV25-1 with TRBJ2-2; the match to TRBD2 covers 10 bases. The CDR3 consists of 15 residues. Trimming cost V 3 bases and J 4 bases; bases outside gene matches: 2. Germline V gene sequence: CDR1 MGHDK, CDR2 SYGVNS. The CDR3 coding sequence is TGTGCCAGCAGTGATAGCGGGAGGATCACCGGGGAGCTGTTTTTT. This codes for CASSDSGRITGELFF.

This clonotype has ten or more counts. V usage is TRBV6-2 or TRBV6-3 and J usage is TRBJ2-7; a weak D match, TRBD1 (5 bases). Trimming cost V 3 bases and J 5 bases, with 8 bases left between them. The CDR3 runs 12 residues. Germline V lookup: CDR1 MNHEY, CDR2 SVGEGT. The CDR3 nucleotides are TGTGCCAGCAGTTATCAGGGAAACGAGCAGTACTTC. Amino acid sequence: CASSYQGNEQYF.

The table lists this clonotype with many counts. V usage is TRBV10-3 and J usage is TRBJ2-7; D possibly corresponds to TRBD2 (6 bases). The CDR3 runs 16 residues. V gave up 0 bases and J gave up 7 bases, with 19 bases separating them. CDR1 and CDR2 (germline): ENHRY, SYGVKD. The chain's CDR3 is CAISESGIGGSREQYF. The CDR3 DNA sequence: TGTGCCATCAGTGAGTCGGGGATCGGAGGGTCGCGGGAGCAGTACTTC.

The chain is built from TRBV12-3 or TRBV12-4 and TRBJ2-2; 14 bases match TRBD2. J lost 6 bases, V lost 5 bases, and 8 bases had no gene match. CDR3 length: 17 amino acids. CDR3 region: CASSGTGLAGVAGELFF. As DNA, the CDR3 is TGTGCCAGCAGTGGTACGGGACTAGCGGGAGTAGCCGGGGAGCTGTTTTTT.

The table lists this clonotype with many counts. The genes are TRBV6-5 and TRBJ1-2; D gene ambiguous. CDR3 length: 14 amino acids. The germline V and J ends were trimmed by 0 bases and 8 bases, with 13 bases remaining between them. CDR1 and CDR2 from the germline V gene are MNHEY and SVGAGI. Here the CDR3 reads CASSYSWQVGGYTF. CDR3 in DNA: TGTGCCAGCAGTTACTCTTGGCAGGTCGGCGGCTACACCTTC.